This TCR beta chain comes out of a study of blood T cell repertoires in COVID-19 (dated by TCRdb to 2018 to 2021). With respect to the entire study: Samples from collaborators originated in the United States, Italy and Spain and spanned both the acute and convalescent phases of COVID-19. The prospective study material was composed of cDNA or gDNA derived from T cells, B-cell-depleted T cells, or PBMCs. Subjects who had been exposed to COVID-19, were actively infected with it, or had recovered from it provided the deeply sampled blood TCRbeta repertoires that made up the dataset. A freely available public database, intended as a resource for researchers studying the immune response to SARS-CoV-2, is where the repertoires were released. The samples were drawn from two sources: the first 160 participants of the ongoing ImmuneRACE study, and about 1,300 subjects contributed by 6 global collaborators. Sample metadata almost always included a de-identified subject ID, COVID-19 status, age in years and sex. Where HLA class I and class II types were available, the types were taken from metadata supplied by the sample provider, not from assay-based typing. The investigation overall reported the following: Clinical and demographic metadata were provided uncurated, with the amount varying by source and participant.

Each collaborating institution followed its own protocols to collect whole blood in K2EDTA tubes. For TCRbeta analysis, collaborators shipped samples as frozen whole blood, isolated PBMCs, or DNA extracted from either of those sample types. V and J are truncated by 3 bases and 0 bases respectively, leaving an intervening sequence of 12 bases. The germline V gene (reference sequence) specifies DFQATT as CDR1 and SNEGSKA as CDR2. Counted from cysteine to phenylalanine, this CDR3 has 16 amino acids. Solely the CDR3 DNA is kept, with 48 bases framed from the first base. TCRbeta CDR3 regions were amplified from genomic DNA using the immunoSEQ Assay, a bias-controlled multiplex PCR. In the paper's pipeline: The number of nucleated cells in each sample was estimated by amplification of reference gene primers within the assay. Sequence reads were collapsed and filtered to measure the absolute abundance of every unique TCRbeta CDR3 rearrangement. For each sample, productive Simpson clonality was calculated as the square root of Simpson's diversity index across productive rearrangements. This immuneACCESS table, as held by TCRdb, lists in-frame sequences with V and J called but not all clones. Of the missing ones, under half trace to an unresolved V gene in checked studies; the others have no known cause. D and trimming come from the DNA, and the V and J calls and clone size come from that table. The sample table shows roughly 34,000 clones, and approximately 80% are seen once. The ten largest clones add up to roughly a third of the sample.

This clone was observed many times. The antigen it binds to is not known. No base qualities exist here, and no much larger clone lies one base off it. Other DNA sequences in this sample translate to the same CDR3. What was sequenced was peripheral blood. The sequence derives from a man at least 80 years old with acute or convalescent COVID-19. The chain was built from TRBV20-1 and TRBJ1-6, with the D gene call left open. This receptor carries the CDR3 CSASSVVSSYNSPLHF. The nucleotide sequence is given as TGCAGTGCTAGTTCTGTGGTTAGCTCCTATAATTCACCCCTCCACTTT.